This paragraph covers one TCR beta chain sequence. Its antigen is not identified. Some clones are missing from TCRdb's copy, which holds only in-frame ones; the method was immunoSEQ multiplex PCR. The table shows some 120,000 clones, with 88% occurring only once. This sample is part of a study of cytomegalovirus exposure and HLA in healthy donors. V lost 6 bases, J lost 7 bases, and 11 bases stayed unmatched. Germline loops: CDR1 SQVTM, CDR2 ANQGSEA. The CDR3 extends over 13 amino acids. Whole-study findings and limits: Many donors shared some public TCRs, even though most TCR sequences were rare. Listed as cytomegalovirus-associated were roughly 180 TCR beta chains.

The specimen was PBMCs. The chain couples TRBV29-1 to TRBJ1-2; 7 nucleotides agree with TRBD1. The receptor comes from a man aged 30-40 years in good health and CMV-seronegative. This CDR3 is CSVTRGTAAGYTF. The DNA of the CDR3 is TGCAGCGTGACACGAGGGACAGCGGCTGGCTACACCTTC.